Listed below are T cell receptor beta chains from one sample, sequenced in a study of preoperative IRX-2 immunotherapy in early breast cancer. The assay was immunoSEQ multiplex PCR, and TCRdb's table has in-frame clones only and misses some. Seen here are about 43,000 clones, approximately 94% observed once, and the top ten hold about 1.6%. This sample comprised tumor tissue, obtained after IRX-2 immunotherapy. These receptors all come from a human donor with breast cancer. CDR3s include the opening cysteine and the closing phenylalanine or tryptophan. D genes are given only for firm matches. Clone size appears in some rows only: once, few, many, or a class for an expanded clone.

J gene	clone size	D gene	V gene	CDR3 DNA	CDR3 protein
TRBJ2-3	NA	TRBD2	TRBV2	TGTGCCAGCAGTGAATTCGGGTCGGGGGGGCTCGGTAACACAGATACGCAGTATTTT	CASSEFGSGGLGNTDTQYF
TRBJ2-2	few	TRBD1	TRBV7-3	TGTGCCAGCAGGACAGGGACCACCGGGGAGCTGTTTTTT	CASRTGTTGELFF
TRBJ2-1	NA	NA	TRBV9	TGTGCCAGCAGCGTAGCCGGGACAACCTACAATGAGCAGTTCTTC	CASSVAGTTYNEQFF
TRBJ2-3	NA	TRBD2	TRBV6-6	TGTGCCAGCAGACACTCGTGGACTAGCGGGCGGGATACGCAGTATTTT	CASRHSWTSGRDTQYF
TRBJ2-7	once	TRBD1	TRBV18	TGTGCCAGCTCACCTACAGGGGGCGCTCGGGTCGAGCAGTACTTC	CASSPTGGARVEQYF
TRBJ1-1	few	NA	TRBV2	TGTGCCAGCAGGGGGGGCATTAGGAACACTGAAGCTTTCTTT	CASRGGIRNTEAFF
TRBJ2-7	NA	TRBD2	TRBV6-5	TGTGCCAGCAGCTTTAGCGGGAGGAGCTCCTACGAGCAGTACTTC	CASSFSGRSSYEQYF
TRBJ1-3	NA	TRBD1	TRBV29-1	TGCAGCGTTGAAGATCGTGCTAGGGGGCGAGGGCCACGTGGAAACACCATATATTTT	CSVEDRARGRGPRGNTIYF
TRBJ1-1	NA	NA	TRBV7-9	TGTGCCAGCAGCTTATACAGGGAGGACACTGAAGCTTTCTTT	CASSLYREDTEAFF
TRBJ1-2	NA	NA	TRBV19	TGTGCCAGTAGTATTCCCGGTGGTGCCCAGGGAAGGAGCTATGGCTACACCTTC	CASSIPGGAQGRSYGYTF
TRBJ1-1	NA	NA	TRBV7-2	TGTGCCAGCAGTACCCACGGGGGCACTGAAGCTTTCTTT	CASSTHGGTEAFF
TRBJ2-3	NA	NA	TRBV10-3	TGTGCCACCTCCCCCGGGGTCGCCGGAGGAGATGCGCAGTATTTT	CATSPGVAGGDAQYF
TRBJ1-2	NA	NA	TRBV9	TGTGCCAGCAGCGTAGACCCCTACTCGGATGGCTACACCTTC	CASSVDPYSDGYTF
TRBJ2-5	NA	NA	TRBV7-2	TGTGCCAGCAGTTATACAGGGTCGGGATGGGAGACCCAGTACTTC	CASSYTGSGWETQYF
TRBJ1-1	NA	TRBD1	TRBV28	TGTGCCAGCAGTCCCGGGGACAGGGGCTACACTGAAGCTTTCTTT	CASSPGDRGYTEAFF
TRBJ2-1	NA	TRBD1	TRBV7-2	TGTGCCAGCAGCTTAGCGACAGGGAGCTACAATGAGCAGTTCTTC	CASSLATGSYNEQFF
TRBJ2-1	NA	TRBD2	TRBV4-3	TGCGCCAGCAGCCATTGGCTAGCGGGAAACACTGAGCAGTTCTTC	CASSHWLAGNTEQFF
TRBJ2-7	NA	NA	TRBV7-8	TGTGCCAGCAGCTCGCTCGACGGGTACGAGCAGTACTTC	CASSSLDGYEQYF
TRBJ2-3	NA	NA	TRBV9	TGTGCCAGCAGCGGAGGGGGGACTGTCACAGATACGCAGTATTTT	CASSGGGTVTDTQYF
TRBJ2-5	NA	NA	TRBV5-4	TGTGCCAGCAGCTTGAGACCAGGGAAAGAGACCCAGTACTTC	CASSLRPGKETQYF
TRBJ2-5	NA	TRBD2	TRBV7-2	TGTGCCAGCAGCTTAGTAGGCCAGCGGGGGGGCGTTTCGGAGACCCAGTACTTC	CASSLVGQRGGVSETQYF
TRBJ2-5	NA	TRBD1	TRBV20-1	TGCAGTGCCAGGGGGTTTGGGACCCAGTACTTC	CSARGFGTQYF
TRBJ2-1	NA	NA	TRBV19	TGTGCCAGTACCTCGGGGGTACCCTCCTACAATGAGCAGTTCTTC	CASTSGVPSYNEQFF
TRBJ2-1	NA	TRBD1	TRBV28	TGTGCCAGCAGTAAAACAGGGGCCGCAAACAATGAGCAGTTCTTC	CASSKTGAANNEQFF
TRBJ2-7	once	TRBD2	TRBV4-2	TGTGCCAGCAGCCAAGAACTAGCGGACTACGAGCAGTACTTC	CASSQELADYEQYF
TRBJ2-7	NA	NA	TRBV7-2	TGTGCCAGCAGCTTAGGGGCCTTCGCCGACGAGCAGTACTTC	CASSLGAFADEQYF
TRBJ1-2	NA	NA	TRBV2	TGTGCCAGCAGTAACAGGGCTAGGAACTATGGCTACACCTTC	CASSNRARNYGYTF
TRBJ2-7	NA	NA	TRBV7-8	TGTGCCAGCAGCTTAGGCGCAGGGATTGGATACGAGCAGTACTTC	CASSLGAGIGYEQYF
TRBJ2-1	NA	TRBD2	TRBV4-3	TGCGCCAGCAGCCAACTAGCGGGGGACTCCTACAATGAGCAGTTCTTC	CASSQLAGDSYNEQFF
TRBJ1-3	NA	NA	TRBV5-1	TGCGCCAGCAGCTTGGATGGGGGTGGAAACACCATATATTTT	CASSLDGGGNTIYF
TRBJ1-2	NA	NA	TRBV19	TGTGCCAGTAGCACTATGGGAGGGCCCCTGGGGGGCTACACCTTC	CASSTMGGPLGGYTF
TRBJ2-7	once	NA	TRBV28	TGTGCCAGCAGTTCCAATGGTTTCTACGAGCAGTACTTC	CASSSNGFYEQYF
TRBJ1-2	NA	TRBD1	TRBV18	TGTGCCAGCTCACCGGGGACAGGGTCTAACTATGGCTACACCTTC	CASSPGTGSNYGYTF
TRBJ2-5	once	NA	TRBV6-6	TGTGCCAGCAGTTACTTCCGGGACTCTGGAGGGACCCAGTACTTC	CASSYFRDSGGTQYF
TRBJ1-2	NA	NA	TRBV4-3	TGCGCCAGCAGCCAAGATTGGGGGGGGGATAACTATGGCTACACCTTC	CASSQDWGGDNYGYTF
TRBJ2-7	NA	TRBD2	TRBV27	TGTGCCAGCAGTTTATCGGGACTAGCGGGGAGATACGAGCAGTACTTC	CASSLSGLAGRYEQYF
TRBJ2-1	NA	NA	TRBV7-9	TGTGCCAGCAGCTTAGTTATTAGGCGGAGCAATGAGCAGTTCTTC	CASSLVIRRSNEQFF
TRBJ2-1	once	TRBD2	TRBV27	TGTGCCAGCAGCCGACTAGCTTCATACAATGAGCAGTTCTTC	CASSRLASYNEQFF
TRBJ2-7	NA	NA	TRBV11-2	TGTGCCAGCAGCTTAGTAAGCGGCCTCGAGCAGTACTTC	CASSLVSGLEQYF
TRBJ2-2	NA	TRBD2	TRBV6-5	TGTGCCAGCACTGGACTAGCGGGAGTCACCGGGGAGCTGTTTTTT	CASTGLAGVTGELFF
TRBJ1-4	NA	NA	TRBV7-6	TGTGCCAGCAGCCCCCTACGCACACAAGACAGTGAAAAACTGTTTTTT	CASSPLRTQDSEKLFF
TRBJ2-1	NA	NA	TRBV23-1	TGCGCCAGCACTAAGTTAAGCGGGCAGTTCTTC	CASTKLSGQFF
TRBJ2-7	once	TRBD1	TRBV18	TGTGCCAGCTCACCAACCCCTGGACAGGGGGGCTACGAGCAGTACTTC	CASSPTPGQGGYEQYF
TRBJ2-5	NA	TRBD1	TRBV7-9	TGTGCCAGCAGCTTAGGACAGGGAGTAGAGACCCAGTACTTC	CASSLGQGVETQYF